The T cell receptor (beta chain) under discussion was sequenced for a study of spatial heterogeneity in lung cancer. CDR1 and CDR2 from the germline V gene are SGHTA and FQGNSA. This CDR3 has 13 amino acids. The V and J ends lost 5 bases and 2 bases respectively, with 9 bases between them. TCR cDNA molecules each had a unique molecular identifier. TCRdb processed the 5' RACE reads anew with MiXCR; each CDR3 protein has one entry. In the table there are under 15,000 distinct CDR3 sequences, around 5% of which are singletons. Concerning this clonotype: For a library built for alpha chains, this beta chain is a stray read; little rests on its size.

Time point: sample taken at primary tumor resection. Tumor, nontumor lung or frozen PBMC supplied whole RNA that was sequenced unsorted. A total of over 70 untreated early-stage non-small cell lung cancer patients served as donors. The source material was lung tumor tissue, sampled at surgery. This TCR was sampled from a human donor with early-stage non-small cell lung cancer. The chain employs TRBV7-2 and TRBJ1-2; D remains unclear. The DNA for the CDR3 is TGTGCCAGCAGCGGCCAGTTGAACTATGGCTACACCTTC. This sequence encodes CASSGQLNYGYTF.